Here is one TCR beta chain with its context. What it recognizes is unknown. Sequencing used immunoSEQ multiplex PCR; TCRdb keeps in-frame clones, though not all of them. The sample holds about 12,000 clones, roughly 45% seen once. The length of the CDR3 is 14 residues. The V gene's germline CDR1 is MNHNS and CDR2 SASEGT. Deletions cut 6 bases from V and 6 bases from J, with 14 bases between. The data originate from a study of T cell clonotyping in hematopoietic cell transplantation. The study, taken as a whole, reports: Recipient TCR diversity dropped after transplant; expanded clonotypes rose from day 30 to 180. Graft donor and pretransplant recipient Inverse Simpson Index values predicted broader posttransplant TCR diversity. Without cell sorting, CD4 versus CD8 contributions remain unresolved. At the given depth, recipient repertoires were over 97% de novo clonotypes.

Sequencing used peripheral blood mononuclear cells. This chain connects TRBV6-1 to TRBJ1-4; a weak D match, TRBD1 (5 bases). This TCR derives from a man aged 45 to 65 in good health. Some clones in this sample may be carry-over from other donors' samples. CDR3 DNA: TGTGCCAGCAGAGGCCACGGGACTCATGAAAAACTGTTTTTT. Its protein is CASRGHGTHEKLFF.